This T cell receptor beta chain was sequenced during a study of blood T cell repertoires in COVID-19. Study-wide background: Both acute and convalescent COVID-19 samples were obtained from the United States, Italy and Spain.

From germline, CDR1 is MDHEN and CDR2 SYDVKM. V lost 3 bases and J 4 bases, leaving 12 bases between the germline ends. The CDR3 is 14 residues long. Study processing details: From reference gene primer amplification, estimates of nucleated cell counts were derived. Clones were sequenced by immunoSEQ multiplex PCR, and TCRdb holds only the in-frame ones, with some missing. V and J calls and clone size come straight from that table; D and trimming were deduced from the DNA. This table has 20,000 to 25,000 clones, 73% appearing once. The rearrangement links TRBV28 to TRBJ1-1; possible D gene TRBD1, 5 bases. This clonotype was obtained from a human donor in a cohort sampled during active or convalescent COVID-19. Sequencing used peripheral blood. The CDR3 nucleotides are TGTGCCAGCAGTTTTGGGGCTCGCGGCACTGAAGCTTTCTTT. It translates to CASSFGARGTEAFF. Using reference TRBV28 and TRBJ1-1 for the parts outside the CDR3, the full variable domain is DVKVTQSSRYLVKRTGEKVFLECVQDMDHENMFWYRQDPGLGLRLIYFSYDVKMKEKGDIPEGYSVSREKKERFSLILESASTNQTSMYLCASSFGARGTEAFFGQGTRLTVV.